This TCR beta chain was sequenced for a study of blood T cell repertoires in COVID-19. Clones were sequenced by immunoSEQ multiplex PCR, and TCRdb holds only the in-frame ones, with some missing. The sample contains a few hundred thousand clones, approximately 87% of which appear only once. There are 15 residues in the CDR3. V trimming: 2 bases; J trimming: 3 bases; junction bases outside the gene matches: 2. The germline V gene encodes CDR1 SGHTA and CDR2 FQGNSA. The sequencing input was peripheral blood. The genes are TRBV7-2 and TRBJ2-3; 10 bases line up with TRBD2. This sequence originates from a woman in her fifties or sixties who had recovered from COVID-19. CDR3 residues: CASSLQLAGTDTQYF. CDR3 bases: TGTGCCAGCAGCTTACAACTAGCGGGAACAGATACGCAGTATTTT. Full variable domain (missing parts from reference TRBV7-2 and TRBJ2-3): GAGVSQSPSNKVTEKGKDVELRCDPISGHTALYWYRQSLGQGLEFLIYFQGNSAPDKSGLPSDRFSAERTGGSVSTLTIQRTQQEDSAVYLCASSLQLAGTDTQYFGPGTRLTVL.